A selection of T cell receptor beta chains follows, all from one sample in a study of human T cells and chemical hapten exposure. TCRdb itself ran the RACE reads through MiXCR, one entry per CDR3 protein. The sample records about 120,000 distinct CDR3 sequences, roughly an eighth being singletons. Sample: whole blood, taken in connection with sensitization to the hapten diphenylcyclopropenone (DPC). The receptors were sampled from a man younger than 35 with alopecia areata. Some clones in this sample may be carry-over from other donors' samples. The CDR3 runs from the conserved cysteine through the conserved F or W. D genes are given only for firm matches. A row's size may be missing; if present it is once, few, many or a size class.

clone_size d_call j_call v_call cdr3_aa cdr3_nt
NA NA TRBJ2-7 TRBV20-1 CSARTAGSYEQYF TGCAGTGCTAGGACGGCAGGATCCTACGAGCAGTACTTC
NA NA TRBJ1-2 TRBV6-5 CASSYSIEVQYYGYTF TGTGCCAGCAGTTACTCGATAGAGGTCCAATACTATGGCTACACCTTC
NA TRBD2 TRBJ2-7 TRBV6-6 CASSYSLAGGEQYF TGTGCCAGCAGTTACTCTTTGGCGGGGGGCGAGCAGTACTTC
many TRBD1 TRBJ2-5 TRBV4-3 CASSQEAGGSATQYF TGCGCCAGCAGCCAAGAGGCAGGGGGTTCGGCGACCCAGTACTTC
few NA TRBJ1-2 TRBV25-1 CASSDFRGTDGYTF TGTGCCAGCAGTGATTTCAGAGGTACCGATGGCTACACCTTC
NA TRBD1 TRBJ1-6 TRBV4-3 CASSFLAGTGNSPLHF TGCGCCAGCAGCTTCCTCGCCGGGACAGGCAACTCACCCCTCCACTTT
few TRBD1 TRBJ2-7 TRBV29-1 CSAGQGASEQYF TGCAGCGCTGGGCAGGGGGCTTCCGAGCAGTACTTC
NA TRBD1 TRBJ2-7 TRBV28 CASRGTGGASDEQYF TGTGCCAGCAGGGGGACAGGGGGCGCTTCCGACGAGCAGTACTTC
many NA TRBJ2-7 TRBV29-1 CSVEFTATYEQYF TGCAGCGTTGAATTCACTGCTACCTACGAGCAGTACTTC
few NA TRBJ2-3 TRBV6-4 CASSVAGGLGRTDTQYF TGTGCCAGCAGCGTGGCCGGAGGACTCGGAAGGACAGATACGCAGTATTTT
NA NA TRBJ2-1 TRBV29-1 CSVRWSSYNEQFF TGCAGCGTTCGGTGGAGCTCCTACAATGAGCAGTTCTTC
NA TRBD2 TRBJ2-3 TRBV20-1 CSAEKTSGASTDTQYF TGCAGTGCGGAAAAGACTAGCGGGGCCAGCACAGATACGCAGTATTTT
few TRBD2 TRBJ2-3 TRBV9 CASSPSPRLAGADTQYF TGTGCCAGCAGCCCTAGCCCGAGGCTAGCGGGGGCAGATACGCAGTATTTT
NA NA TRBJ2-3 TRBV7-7 CASSLVWADTQYF TGTGCCAGCAGCTTAGTTTGGGCAGATACGCAGTATTTT
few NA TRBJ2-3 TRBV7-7 CASSSTGTSDTQYF TGTGCCAGCAGCTCTACCGGGACATCAGATACGCAGTATTTT
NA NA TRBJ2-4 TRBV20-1 CSIRGPLMNIQYF TGCAGCATACGAGGACCGCTGATGAACATTCAGTACTTC
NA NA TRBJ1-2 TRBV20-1 CSAIPHSYGYTF TGCAGTGCCATACCCCACAGCTATGGCTACACCTTC
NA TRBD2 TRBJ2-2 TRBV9 CASTPGLAGGTGELFF TGTGCCAGCACCCCGGGACTAGCGGGGGGGACCGGGGAGCTGTTTTTT
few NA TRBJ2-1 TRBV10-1 CASSEPGAYNEQFF TGCGCCAGCAGTGAACCGGGGGCCTACAATGAGCAGTTCTTC
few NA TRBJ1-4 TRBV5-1 CASSRSGTEKLFF TGCGCCAGCAGCAGGTCCGGGACAGAAAAACTGTTTTTT
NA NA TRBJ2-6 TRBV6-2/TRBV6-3 CASSYPASSSGANVLTF TGTGCCAGCAGTTATCCGGCGTCGAGCTCTGGGGCCAACGTCCTGACTTTC